Below are 9 T cell receptor beta chains sequenced from a single sample in a study of blood T cell repertoires in COVID-19. Repertoires were generated with immunoSEQ multiplex PCR, while TCRdb's copy carries only in-frame clones and drops some. The repertoire includes around 150,000 clones, less than 85% of them detected once, and roughly 9% sits in the top ten. Sample: peripheral blood. These receptors were obtained from a woman over 75 in a cohort sampled during active or convalescent COVID-19.

Regarding this clone: Other DNA sequences in the same sample also yield this CDR3. V usage is TRBV27 and J usage is TRBJ1-2; D perhaps matches TRBD1 (6 bases). V was trimmed by 5 bases and J by 2 bases, leaving 12 bases between them. The V gene's germline CDR1 is MNHEY and CDR2 SMNVEV (reference sequence). The CDR3 runs to 14 residues. CDR3 DNA sequence: TGTGCCAGCAGTACTAGGGACACCAACTATGGCTACACCTTC. Amino acids: CASSTRDTNYGYTF.

This clone was observed a handful of times. The chain employs TRBV6-5 and TRBJ2-1, with 8 nucleotides matching TRBD1. CDR3 length equals 13 residues. Looked up from germline, CDR1 is MNHEY and CDR2 is SVGAGI. The junction had 6 bases not matched to a gene; V was cut back by 7 bases and J by 7 bases. For the CDR3, the DNA is TGTGCCAGCACTCCTCAGGGGGCGAATGAGCAGTTCTTC. Protein sequence: CASTPQGANEQFF.

The V call is TRBV12-5, the J call TRBJ2-1; a possible D gene is TRBD2 (5 bases). In germline, CDR1 is LGHNT, CDR2 FRNRAP. The CDR3 runs 21 residues. Trimming removed 0 bases from V and 4 bases from J, with 28 bases in between. CDR3 nucleotide sequence: TGTGCTAGTGGTTTGGTAACTCGCGGACTCCTCTCTCACGGCTCATACAATGAGCAGTTCTTC. Its protein product is CASGLVTRGLLSHGSYNEQFF. The complete variable domain, with remaining parts taken from reference TRBV12-5 and TRBJ2-1, reads DARVTQTPRHKVTEMGQEVTMRCQPILGHNTVFWYRQTMMQGLELLAYFRNRAPLDDSGMPKDRFSAEMPDATLATLKIQPSEPRDSAVYFCASGLVTRGLLSHGSYNEQFFGPGTRLTVL.

The chain uses TRBV7-2 and TRBJ1-1; D is ambiguous. CDR1 is SGHTA, CDR2 FQGNSA, per germline. V was cut by 2 bases and J by 1 base, with 5 bases left in between. The CDR3 extends over 13 amino acids. CDR3 residues: CASSLTSNTEAFF. CDR3 coding DNA: TGTGCCAGCAGCTTAACTTCGAACACTGAAGCTTTCTTT.

The V and J genes are TRBV5-8 and TRBJ2-2; D is possibly TRBD1 (5 bases). Per the germline V gene, CDR1 is SGHTS and CDR2 is YDEGEE. The germline V and J ends were trimmed by 5 bases and 2 bases, with 13 bases remaining between them. CDR3 length equals 15 residues. CDR3 amino acids: CASRPTTANTGELFF. The DNA of the CDR3 is TGTGCCAGCAGACCCACGACAGCTAACACCGGGGAGCTGTTTTTT.

The chain uses TRBV10-3 and TRBJ1-2, with 10 bases lining up with TRBD1. The V segment lost 3 bases and the J segment 4 bases; nucleotides outside the gene matches: 2. Per the germline V gene, CDR1 is ENHRY and CDR2 is SYGVKD. This CDR3 spans 14 amino acids. CDR3 in DNA: TGTGCCATCAGTGATCGGGACAGGGGCTATGGCTACACCTTC. Translating gives CAISDRDRGYGYTF.

The CDR3 sequence: CASTLAGGSYEQYF. In DNA form, the CDR3 reads TGCGCCAGCACTCTAGCGGGGGGCTCCTACGAGCAGTACTTC. V gene TRBV10-1 combines with J gene TRBJ2-7; 11 bases map to TRBD2. This CDR3 comprises 14 residues. The germline V gene encodes CDR1 WNHNN and CDR2 SYGVQD (reference sequence). V was clipped by 7 bases and J by 0 bases; unmatched bases: 2.

This clone occurred a few times. This CDR3 is also generated by other DNA sequences in the sample. The chain employs TRBV11-2 and TRBJ1-1; D may be TRBD1 (5 bases). CDR1 is SGHAT and CDR2 is FQNNGV in the germline V gene. The CDR3 contains 13 residues. The V end was cut by 2 bases, the J end by 4 bases, with 8 bases between. The CDR3 bases are TGTGCCAGCAGCTTATCGGGGGGCACTGAAGCTTTCTTT. Residues: CASSLSGGTEAFF.

This chain connects TRBV27 to TRBJ1-6; possible D gene TRBD1, 5 bases. The length of the CDR3 is 14 residues. Germline-derived CDR1 and CDR2 are MNHEY and SMNVEV (reference sequence). Trimming pared 5 bases from V and 6 bases from J, leaving 11 bases between. CDR3 sequence reads: CASSLRGGNSPLHF. DNA of the CDR3: TGTGCCAGCAGTCTTAGGGGTGGTAATTCACCCCTCCACTTT.